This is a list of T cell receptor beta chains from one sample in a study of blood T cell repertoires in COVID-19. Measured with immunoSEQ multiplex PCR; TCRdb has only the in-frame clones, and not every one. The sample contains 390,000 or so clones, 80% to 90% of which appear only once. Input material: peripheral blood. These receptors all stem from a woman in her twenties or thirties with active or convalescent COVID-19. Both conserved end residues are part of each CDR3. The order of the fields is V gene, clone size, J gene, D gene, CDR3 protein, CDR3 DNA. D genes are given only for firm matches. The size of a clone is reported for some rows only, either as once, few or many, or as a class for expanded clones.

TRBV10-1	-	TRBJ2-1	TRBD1	CASSETRGTGNNEQFF	TGCGCCAGCAGTGAGACCAGGGGGACGGGTAACAATGAGCAGTTCTTC
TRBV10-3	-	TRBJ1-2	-	CAISESGQVGYTF	TGTGCCATCAGTGAGTCGGGCCAAGTCGGCTACACCTTC
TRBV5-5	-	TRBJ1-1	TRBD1	CASSSARWPGGYTEAFF	TGTGCCAGCAGCTCAGCCCGGTGGCCAGGGGGGTACACTGAAGCTTTCTTT
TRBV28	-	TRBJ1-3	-	CASSRGDHTIYF	TGTGCCAGCAGTCGGGGAGACCACACCATATATTTT
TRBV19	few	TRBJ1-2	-	CASSCENYGYTF	TGTGCCAGTAGTTGCGAAAACTATGGCTACACCTTC
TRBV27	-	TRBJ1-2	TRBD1	CASSDTQGQGGWGYTF	TGTGCCAGCAGCGATACCCAGGGACAGGGTGGATGGGGCTACACCTTC
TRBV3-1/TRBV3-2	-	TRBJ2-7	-	CASSTGSFVEQYF	TGTGCCAGCAGCACGGGGTCTTTCGTGGAGCAGTACTTC
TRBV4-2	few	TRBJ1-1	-	CASSQEMRDTEAFF	TGTGCCAGCAGCCAAGAAATGCGGGACACTGAAGCTTTCTTT
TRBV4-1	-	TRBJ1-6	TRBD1	CASSQPRDRGISPLHF	TGCGCCAGCAGCCAACCCCGGGACAGGGGCATTTCACCCCTCCACTTT
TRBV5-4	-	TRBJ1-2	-	CASSYKAGTYGYTF	TGTGCCAGCAGCTATAAGGCGGGAACCTATGGCTACACCTTC
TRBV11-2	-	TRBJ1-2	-	CASSLGRGANYGYTF	TGTGCCAGCAGCTTAGGGCGGGGGGCTAACTATGGCTACACCTTC
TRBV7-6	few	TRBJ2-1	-	CASSYQDTKYNEQFF	TGTGCCAGCAGCTACCAGGACACTAAGTACAATGAGCAGTTCTTC
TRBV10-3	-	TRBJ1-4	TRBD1	CAISDAGQGPEKLFF	TGTGCCATCAGTGATGCGGGACAGGGCCCTGAAAAACTGTTTTTT
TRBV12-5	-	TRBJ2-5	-	CASGLGLALQETQYF	TGTGCTAGTGGTTTAGGGCTAGCGCTGCAGGAGACCCAGTACTTC
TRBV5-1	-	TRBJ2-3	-	CASSLGGSSTDTQYF	TGCGCCAGCAGCTTGGGAGGCAGCAGCACAGATACGCAGTATTTT
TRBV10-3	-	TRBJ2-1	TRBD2	CAIKRGLAGFDEQFF	TGTGCCATCAAGCGAGGACTAGCGGGATTTGATGAGCAGTTCTTC
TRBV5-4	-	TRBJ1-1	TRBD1	CASSWERGRGNTEAFF	TGTGCCAGCAGCTGGGAAAGGGGGCGCGGGAACACTGAAGCTTTCTTT
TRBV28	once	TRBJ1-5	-	CASRGVVDQPQHF	TGTGCCAGCAGGGGCGTGGTAGATCAGCCCCAGCATTTT
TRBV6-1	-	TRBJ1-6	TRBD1	CASSALGEWGQTDSPLHF	TGTGCCAGCAGTGCCCTTGGGGAATGGGGACAGACCGATTCACCCCTCCACTTT
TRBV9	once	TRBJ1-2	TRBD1	CASSVAAGQGNYGYTF	TGTGCCAGCAGCGTAGCCGCAGGACAGGGTAACTATGGCTACACCTTC
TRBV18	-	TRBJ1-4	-	CASSPSTGNEKLFF	TGTGCCAGCTCACCGAGCACAGGAAATGAAAAACTGTTTTTT
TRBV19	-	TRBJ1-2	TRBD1	CASSTGDRLYGYTF	TGTGCCAGTAGTACCGGGGACAGGCTCTATGGCTACACCTTC
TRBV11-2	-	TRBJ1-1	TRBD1	CASSLEGTATEAFF	TGTGCCAGCAGCTTAGAGGGGACAGCCACTGAAGCTTTCTTT
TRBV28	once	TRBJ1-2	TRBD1	CASSPGTAPYGYTF	TGTGCCAGCAGTCCAGGGACAGCACCTTATGGCTACACCTTC
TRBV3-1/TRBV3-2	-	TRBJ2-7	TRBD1	CASSQTGTYEQYF	TGTGCCAGCAGCCAGACAGGGACCTACGAGCAGTACTTC
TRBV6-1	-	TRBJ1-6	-	CASSDHRSSPLHF	TGTGCCAGCAGTGACCACCGGAGTTCACCCCTCCACTTT
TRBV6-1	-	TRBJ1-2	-	CASSEGLYSGYTF	TGTGCCAGCAGTGAGGGACTGTATTCCGGCTACACCTTC
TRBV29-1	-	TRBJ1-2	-	CSVDKKSEVVYTF	TGCAGCGTTGACAAAAAGTCAGAGGTTGTCTACACCTTC
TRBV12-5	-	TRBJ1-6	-	CASGLVGLDYSPLHF	TGTGCTAGTGGTTTGGTGGGGCTAGATTATTCACCCCTCCACTTT
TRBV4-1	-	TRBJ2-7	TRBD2	CASSPSGGLYEQYF	TGCGCCAGCAGCCCCAGCGGGGGGCTCTACGAGCAGTACTTC
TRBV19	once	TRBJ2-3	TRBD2	CASSLRLAGTTDTQYF	TGTGCCAGTAGTTTACGACTAGCGGGAACCACAGATACGCAGTATTTT
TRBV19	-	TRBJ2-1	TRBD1	CASSIVQGTGEQFF	TGTGCCAGTAGTATAGTACAGGGGACAGGGGAGCAGTTCTTC
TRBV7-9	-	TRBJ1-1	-	CASSLGQAEAFF	TGTGCCAGCAGCTTAGGGCAGGCTGAAGCTTTCTTT
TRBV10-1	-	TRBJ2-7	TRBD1	CASSDPGTGFEQYF	TGCGCCAGCAGTGACCCCGGGACAGGGTTCGAGCAGTACTTC
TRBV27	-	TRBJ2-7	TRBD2	CASSLWGGTYEQYF	TGTGCCAGCAGTTTATGGGGGGGGACCTACGAGCAGTACTTC
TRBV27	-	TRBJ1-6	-	CASAGGPYNSPLHF	TGTGCCAGCGCCGGAGGCCCCTATAATTCACCCCTCCACTTT
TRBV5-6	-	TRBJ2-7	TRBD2	CASSSGGLAGNEQYF	TGTGCCAGCAGCTCTGGCGGACTAGCGGGAAACGAGCAGTACTTC
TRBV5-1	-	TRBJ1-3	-	CASSPKTGFSGNTIYF	TGCGCCAGCAGCCCGAAAACAGGGTTCTCTGGAAACACCATATATTTT
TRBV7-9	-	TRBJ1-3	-	CASRPGTGSSGNTIYF	TGTGCCAGTCGCCCGGGCACCGGGAGTTCTGGAAACACCATATATTTT
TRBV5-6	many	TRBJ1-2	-	CASSRGGFDYGYTF	TGTGCCAGCAGCAGAGGGGGATTTGACTATGGCTACACCTTC
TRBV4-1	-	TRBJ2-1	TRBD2	CASSQYLRESFEQFF	TGCGCCAGCAGCCAGTACTTGCGGGAGAGTTTTGAGCAGTTCTTC
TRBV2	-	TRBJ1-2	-	CASSEEASNSGGYTF	TGTGCCAGCAGTGAAGAAGCAAGTAACTCAGGGGGCTACACCTTC
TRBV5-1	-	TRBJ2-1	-	CASSSGDNRVGNEQFF	TGCGCCAGCAGCTCTGGGGACAACCGGGTGGGCAATGAGCAGTTCTTC
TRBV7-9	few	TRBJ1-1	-	CASSLGGLKAGTEAFF	TGTGCCAGCAGCTTAGGGGGTCTAAAGGCGGGCACTGAAGCTTTCTTT
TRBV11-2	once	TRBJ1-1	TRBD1	CASGGAVNTEAFF	TGTGCCTCAGGGGGCGCGGTGAACACTGAAGCTTTCTTT
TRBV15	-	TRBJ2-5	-	CATSGPERAYQETQYF	TGTGCCACCAGCGGACCAGAGCGGGCGTACCAAGAGACCCAGTACTTC
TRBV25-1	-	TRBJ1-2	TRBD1	CASSETMDRAGGYTF	TGTGCCAGCAGTGAGACCATGGACAGGGCGGGAGGCTACACCTTC
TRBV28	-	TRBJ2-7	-	CASGTKYPVDEQYF	TGTGCCAGCGGGACAAAGTATCCCGTAGACGAGCAGTACTTC
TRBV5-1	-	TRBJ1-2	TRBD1	CASSEGAGGYTF	TGCGCCAGCAGCGAGGGGGCGGGAGGCTACACCTTC
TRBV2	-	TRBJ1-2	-	CASREGHGYTF	TGTGCCAGCAGGGAGGGACATGGCTACACCTTC